These 28 T cell receptor beta chains originate from one sample sequenced in a study of T cells after yellow fever vaccination. TCRdb reprocessed the 5' RACE reads with MiXCR, giving one entry per CDR3 protein. The data contain 200,000 to 300,000 distinct CDR3 sequences, over 10% of them singletons. The material sequenced was CD4+ T cells sorted from PBMCs, taken 45 days after the yellow fever booster vaccination. Every receptor here comes from a man younger than 45 who received the YFV17D yellow fever vaccine.

This clonotype was counted between two and nine times. This chain links TRBV6-1 with TRBJ2-1, with TRBD2 as a possible D gene (5 bases). Germline V gives CDR1 MNHNS, CDR2 SASEGT. The CDR3 loop spans 15 amino acids. Between the trimmed V and J ends, which lost 6 bases and 2 bases, there was a span of 14 bases. CDR3 in amino acids: CASRSGLFPYNEQFF. The CDR3 bases are TGTGCCAGCAGATCAGGACTGTTTCCCTACAATGAGCAGTTCTTC.

A few counts support this clonotype. The chain couples TRBV7-2 to TRBJ2-1, with 11 bases identical to TRBD2. The germline CDR1 and CDR2 sequences are SGHTA and FQGNSA. CDR3 length: 16 amino acids. The trim removed 1 base at V and 8 bases at J, leaving 7 bases unmatched. This CDR3 is CASSLGGSGRGYEQFF. DNA of the CDR3: TGTGCCAGCAGCTTAGGAGGTAGCGGGAGGGGTTATGAGCAGTTCTTC.

In this sample, this clonotype turned up a few times. The gene calls are TRBV11-2 and TRBJ2-2; 8 bases agree with TRBD2. Trimming cost V 5 bases and J 4 bases; bases outside gene matches: 15. Germline CDR1 SGHAT, CDR2 FQNNGV. The CDR3 is 18 amino acids. The CDR3 nucleotides are TGTGCCAGCAGCCCTCGGGAGGGTAGCGTTATATCCACCGGGGAGCTGTTTTTT. It is translated as CASSPREGSVISTGELFF.

The J gene is TRBJ2-1, the V gene TRBV6-2 or TRBV6-3; the match to TRBD2 covers 12 bases. Germline-derived CDR1 and CDR2 are MNHEY and SVGEGT. This CDR3 has 19 amino acids. The V and J ends lost 8 bases and 8 bases, in that order; junction bases with no gene match: 22. As DNA, the CDR3 is TGTGCCAGCCGTAACCTCTCTAGCGGGAGGGCCCCGAAGGGCTATGAGCAGTTCTTC. Translating gives CASRNLSSGRAPKGYEQFF.

The rearrangement joins TRBV28 to TRBJ2-7; a weak D match, TRBD2 (7 bases). Germline assignment: CDR1 MDHEN and CDR2 SYDVKM. This CDR3 is 15 amino acids long. Trimming removed 6 bases at V and 3 bases at J, with 18 bases between. In DNA, the CDR3 is TGTGCCAGCAGACTAGGGGGGGAGGGCCGCTACGAGCAGTACTTC. Translation gives CASRLGGEGRYEQYF.

This clonotype was counted between two and nine times. The chain carries TRBV7-3 and TRBJ2-3; TRBD2 matches 8 bases. With V trimmed by 2 bases and J by 5 bases, 3 bases remained unmatched. From germline, CDR1 is SGHTA and CDR2 FQGTGA. The CDR3 is 14 residues long. The CDR3 coding sequence is TGTGCCAGCAGCTTAGGGACTAGAGGAGATACGCAGTATTTT. Protein sequence: CASSLGTRGDTQYF.

The chain carries TRBV9 and TRBJ2-3; D is perhaps TRBD1 or TRBD2 (6 bases each). Germline values: CDR1 SGDLS, CDR2 YYNGEE. The ends were cut back, 6 bases at V and 0 bases at J, with 8 bases in the middle. The CDR3 extends over 13 amino acids. In DNA, the CDR3 is TGTGCCAGCAAGGGGGGAAGCACAGATACGCAGTATTTT. It is translated as CASKGGSTDTQYF.

The chain joins TRBV20-1 to TRBJ2-1; 14 bases are a match to TRBD2. V gave up 1 base and J gave up 3 bases; unmatched junction bases: 14. This CDR3 spans 20 amino acids. Germline CDR1 is DFQATT and CDR2 is SNEGSKA (reference sequence). In DNA form, the CDR3 reads TGCAGTGCTAGAGTTCCAGGGGGACTAGCGGGAGAATGGGGCTACAATGAGCAGTTCTTC. This encodes CSARVPGGLAGEWGYNEQFF.

A few counts support this clonotype. V is TRBV4-3 and J is TRBJ2-3; D is possibly TRBD2 (6 bases). Trimming removed 1 base at V and 2 bases at J, with 10 bases between. This CDR3 is built from 15 residues. Germline CDR1 is LGHNA and CDR2 is YSLEER. The CDR3 here is CASSQGAGYTDTQYF. The CDR3, as DNA: TGCGCCAGCAGCCAAGGGGCGGGATACACAGATACGCAGTATTTT.

The chain joins TRBV20-1 to TRBJ2-7; D is unclear. Germline loops: CDR1 DFQATT, CDR2 SNEGSKA (reference sequence). This CDR3 contains 12 residues. V gave up 3 bases and J gave up 2 bases, with 8 bases separating them. The CDR3 loop reads CSASGAAYEQYF. The CDR3 nucleotides read TGCAGTGCTAGTGGTGCCGCCTACGAGCAGTACTTC.

This clonotype came up a few times. The genes are TRBV3-1 and TRBJ1-5; no clear D. The CDR3 sequence is 12 residues long. Trimming took 3 bases from V and 6 from J, leaving 6 bases between them. CDR1 and CDR2 (germline): LGHDT, YNNKEL (reference sequence). The CDR3 here is CASSQGFQPQHF. In DNA form, the CDR3 reads TGTGCCAGCAGCCAGGGGTTTCAGCCCCAGCATTTT.

The chain uses TRBV20-1 and TRBJ1-1; 8 bases line up with TRBD1. The ends lost 5 bases at V and 7 bases at J; junction bases unmatched: 6. This CDR3 has 12 amino acids. CDR1 is DFQATT and CDR2 is SNEGSKA in the germline V gene (reference sequence). In DNA form, the CDR3 reads TGCAGTGCTTACCAGGGGGCGGTTGAAGCTTTCTTT. Its translation is CSAYQGAVEAFF.

V gene TRBV12-3 or TRBV12-4 combines with J gene TRBJ2-3; possibly TRBD1 or TRBD2 for D (6 bases each). CDR3 length equals 17 residues. Between the trimmed V and J ends, which lost 0 bases and 3 bases, there was a span of 16 bases. CDR3 bases: TGTGCCAGCAGTTTAGCGGCGGGGACATCTAGTACAGATACGCAGTATTTT. Protein sequence: CASSLAAGTSSTDTQYF.

This chain uses TRBV6-2 or TRBV6-3 with TRBJ2-1; the match to TRBD2 covers 10 bases. The V and J ends lost 6 bases and 6 bases, in that order; junction bases with no gene match: 29. Germline CDR1 and CDR2: MNHEY and SVGEGT. The CDR3 spans 22 residues. The CDR3 DNA reads as TGTGCCAGCAGATCCAACTTTGGGAGCGGGAGGGTCAAAAATGGTTGGACCAATGAGCAGTTCTTC. Protein product: CASRSNFGSGRVKNGWTNEQFF.

V usage is TRBV7-3 and J usage is TRBJ2-2; 9 positions agree with TRBD2. Germline lookup yields CDR1 SGHTA and CDR2 FQGTGA. The V and J ends lost 6 bases and 3 bases, in that order; junction bases with no gene match: 5. This CDR3 spans 15 amino acids. The chain's CDR3 is CASRGGRADTGELFF. DNA for the CDR3: TGTGCCAGCAGGGGCGGGAGGGCCGACACCGGGGAGCTGTTTTTT.

V and J are TRBV6-5 and TRBJ2-4; D could derive from TRBD1 or TRBD2 (7 bases each). V lost 6 bases and J lost 1, with 13 bases in between. CDR1 is MNHEY, CDR2 SVGAGI, per germline. The CDR3 is made up of 15 amino acids. Written as DNA, the CDR3 is TGTGCCAGCAGATACCAGGGGGGGGCCAAAAACATTCAGTACTTC. Amino acid sequence: CASRYQGGAKNIQYF.

This clonotype was recorded many times. This chain links TRBV5-6 with TRBJ2-5, with D possibly being TRBD1 or TRBD2 (6 bases each). The CDR3 consists of 12 residues. The V gene's germline CDR1 is SGHDT and CDR2 YYEEEE. The germline V and J ends were trimmed by 7 bases and 5 bases, with 12 bases remaining between them. Here the CDR3 DNA reads TGTGCCAGCGGAGGGGGTGAGGAGACCCAGTACTTC. Residues: CASGGGEETQYF.

This sequence joins TRBV29-1 and TRBJ1-1; TRBD1 agrees at 7 bases. CDR1 is SQVTM, CDR2 ANQGSEA, per germline. The CDR3 sequence is 13 residues long. V shed 1 base, J shed 4 bases, and the junction held 3 bases outside the gene matches. In DNA, the CDR3 is TGCAGCGTTGAAGGGCAGGGGGGCACTGAAGCTTTCTTT. Its protein product is CSVEGQGGTEAFF.

This clonotype was seen more than once but under ten times. The chain recombines TRBV3-1 with TRBJ2-3; D remains unclear. The V gene's germline CDR1 is LGHDT and CDR2 YNNKEL (reference sequence). The CDR3 runs to 11 residues. Trimming pared 7 bases from V and 2 bases from J, leaving 4 bases between. The DNA for the CDR3 is TGTGCCAGCACTGACACAGATACGCAGTATTTT. This encodes CASTDTDTQYF.

This chain joins TRBV5-1 and TRBJ2-3; 8 bases are a match to TRBD1. Unmatched junction bases numbered 8, after V lost 5 bases and J lost 6 bases. The CDR3 extends over 14 amino acids. Germline V gene sequence: CDR1 SGHRS, CDR2 YFSETQ. CDR3 sequence: CASSLDRVDDTQYF. The DNA of the CDR3 is TGCGCCAGCAGTCTGGACAGGGTCGACGATACGCAGTATTTT. Together with reference TRBV5-1 and TRBJ2-3, the CDR3 gives the full variable domain: KAGVTQTPRYLIKTRGQQVTLSCSPISGHRSVSWYQQTPGQGLQFLFEYFSETQRNKGNFPGRFSGRQFSNSRSEMNVSTLELGDSALYLCASSLDRVDDTQYFGPGTRLTVL.

This clonotype came up a few times. The rearrangement joins TRBV24-1 to TRBJ2-3; no clear D. The germline V and J ends were trimmed by 3 bases and 2 bases, with 8 bases remaining between them. The germline CDR1 and CDR2 sequences are KGHDR and SFDVKD. CDR3 length equals 14 residues. The CDR3 sequence is CATSDRGATDTQYF. DNA of the CDR3: TGTGCCACCAGTGATAGAGGAGCCACAGATACGCAGTATTTT.

The rearrangement links TRBV10-3 to TRBJ2-4; D is possibly TRBD1 (5 bases). The CDR3 has 14 amino acids. Germline V gene sequence: CDR1 ENHRY, CDR2 SYGVKD. The germline V and J ends were trimmed by 3 bases and 8 bases, with 14 bases remaining between them. CDR3 in amino acids: CAISDGQGVDIQYF. For the CDR3, the DNA is TGTGCCATCAGTGATGGGCAGGGTGTAGACATTCAGTACTTC.

As to this clonotype: Compared with germline, one end of the junction differs, possibly owing to a read error. The rearrangement links TRBV9 to TRBJ2-2; 12 bases agree with TRBD2. Germline V gene lookup returns CDR1 SGDLS and CDR2 YYNGEE. The CDR3 runs to 16 residues. The CDR3 loop reads CARSTRTSGVTGELFF. The CDR3 DNA reads TGTGCCCGCAGCACCCGGACTAGCGGGGTCACCGGGGAGCTGTTTTTT.

This clonotype was seen repeatedly, ten times or more. The J gene is TRBJ2-7, the V gene TRBV18, with 7 bases that match TRBD1. Germline V gene data show CDR1 as KGHSH and CDR2 as LQKENI. Trimming cost V 3 bases and J 0 bases; bases outside gene matches: 2. The CDR3 covers 14 residues. Here the CDR3 reads CASSPGTVSYEQYF. The CDR3, as DNA: TGTGCCAGCTCACCCGGGACAGTCTCCTACGAGCAGTACTTC.

This clonotype was seen more than once but under ten times. The J gene is TRBJ2-6, the V gene TRBV6-4; D could derive from TRBD1 or TRBD2 (6 bases each). Germline V gene sequence: CDR1 MRHNA, CDR2 SNTAGT. V shed 4 bases and J shed 1 base, with 17 bases lying between them. This CDR3 is 18 amino acids long. The CDR3 nucleotides read TGTGCCAGCAGTGCAGGAGGGGGGCTCCTGTCTGGGGCCAACGTCCTGACTTTC. As protein: CASSAGGGLLSGANVLTF.

This clonotype was seen a few times. The V gene is TRBV12-3 or TRBV12-4, the J gene TRBJ1-1, with a tentative D call TRBD1 (5 bases). The V end lost 3 bases, the J end lost 7 bases, and 12 bases lay between the germline ends. The length of the CDR3 is 13 residues. The CDR3 is CASSLGVGGEAFF. CDR3 DNA: TGTGCCAGCAGTTTGGGCGTCGGGGGTGAAGCTTTCTTT.

This chain uses TRBV29-1 with TRBJ2-1; 7 bases are shared with TRBD2. Germline CDR1 and CDR2: SQVTM and ANQGSEA. CDR3 length equals 16 residues. J was trimmed by 0 bases and V by 4 bases; bases with no gene match: 9. CDR3 DNA sequence: TGCAGCGTTGCAGGACTAGGGCGTAGCTCCTACAATGAGCAGTTCTTC. It specifies CSVAGLGRSSYNEQFF.

A few counts support this clonotype. The gene calls are TRBV18 and TRBJ1-5, with TRBD1 matching over 8 bases. This CDR3 has 16 amino acids. CDR1 and CDR2 from the germline V gene are KGHSH and LQKENI. V was clipped by 5 bases and J by 4 bases; unmatched bases: 10. CDR3 amino acids: CASSDGRTGRNQPQHF. The CDR3 nucleotides read TGTGCCAGCTCAGACGGAAGGACAGGGCGAAATCAGCCCCAGCATTTT.